This TCR beta chain is from a study of T cell repertoires in cytomegalovirus infection. The CDR3 spans 13 residues. Trimming took off 4 bases at V and 3 bases at J, with 10 bases between the two ends. The germline CDR1 and CDR2 sequences are SEHNR and FQNEAQ (reference sequence). TCRdb reprocessed the reads via MiXCR and lists one record per CDR3 protein. Altogether about 330,000 distinct CDR3 sequences are present, over 7.5% being singletons, with the ten largest covering over 3.5%. This clonotype was detected ten times or more. The sequencing input was PBMCs. The clonotype was recovered from a human donor in good health (CMV status not recorded). Some clones in this sample may be carry-over from other donors' samples. The chain joins TRBV7-9 to TRBJ2-7; a weak D match, TRBD1 (6 bases). The CDR3 DNA reads as TGTGCCAGCAGCTCTCAGGGGATCTACGAGCAGTACTTC. Translation: CASSSQGIYEQYF.